A selection of T cell receptor beta chains follows, all from one sample in a study of shared T cell receptors in the human thymus. Profiling relied on immunoSEQ multiplex PCR, and the TCRdb table lists in-frame clones only, not all of them. The data contain approximately 730,000 clones, 80% to 90% of them singletons. This same sample was also part of a study on human thymus T cells.

What was sequenced was thymocytes. All receptors derive from a girl less than two years old with a congenital heart defect. The CDR3 runs from the conserved cysteine through the conserved F or W. The order of the fields is clone size, V gene, J gene, D gene, CDR3 protein, CDR3 DNA. A D gene is named only where the DNA matches it firmly. Size is omitted from some rows. Given values are once, few, many or a class for expanded clones.

clone size: -; V gene: TRBV11-2; J gene: TRBJ2-1; D gene: TRBD1; CDR3 protein: CASSPTPGQGSYNEQFF; CDR3 DNA: TGTGCCAGCAGCCCTACCCCGGGACAGGGGTCCTACAATGAGCAGTTCTTC
clone size: -; V gene: TRBV6-5; J gene: TRBJ1-2; D gene: -; CDR3 protein: CASTLNVDSHYGYTF; CDR3 DNA: TGTGCCAGCACCCTCAACGTCGACAGCCACTATGGCTACACCTTC
clone size: -; V gene: TRBV10-3; J gene: TRBJ2-7; D gene: -; CDR3 protein: CAISESGQLGYEQYF; CDR3 DNA: TGTGCCATCAGTGAGTCAGGACAGTTAGGGTACGAGCAGTACTTC
clone size: -; V gene: TRBV6-1; J gene: TRBJ2-7; D gene: -; CDR3 protein: CASSLEDPAYEQYF; CDR3 DNA: TGTGCCAGCAGTTTGGAGGATCCAGCCTACGAGCAGTACTTC
clone size: -; V gene: TRBV9; J gene: TRBJ2-5; D gene: TRBD2; CDR3 protein: CASSVVPSGGGETQYF; CDR3 DNA: TGTGCCAGCAGCGTGGTCCCTAGCGGGGGTGGGGAGACCCAGTACTTC
clone size: -; V gene: TRBV14; J gene: TRBJ2-6; D gene: -; CDR3 protein: CASSQARGPSGANVLTF; CDR3 DNA: TGTGCCAGCAGCCAAGCCAGGGGCCCCTCTGGGGCCAACGTCCTGACTTTC
clone size: -; V gene: TRBV14; J gene: TRBJ1-2; D gene: -; CDR3 protein: CASTPWEGIYGYTF; CDR3 DNA: TGTGCCAGCACCCCTTGGGAGGGGATCTATGGCTACACCTTC
clone size: -; V gene: TRBV18; J gene: TRBJ2-7; D gene: TRBD1; CDR3 protein: CASSVLHRGHTYEQYF; CDR3 DNA: TGTGCCAGCTCAGTACTCCACAGGGGCCATACCTACGAGCAGTACTTC
clone size: -; V gene: TRBV5-8; J gene: TRBJ1-6; D gene: -; CDR3 protein: CASSMDKGLSPLHF; CDR3 DNA: TGTGCCAGCAGCATGGACAAGGGGTTGTCACCCCTCCACTTT
clone size: -; V gene: TRBV25-1; J gene: TRBJ2-6; D gene: TRBD1; CDR3 protein: CASSGGPDRDSGANVLTF; CDR3 DNA: TGTGCCAGCAGTGGTGGGCCAGACAGGGACTCTGGGGCCAACGTCCTGACTTTC
clone size: -; V gene: TRBV5-1; J gene: TRBJ1-5; D gene: -; CDR3 protein: CASGGGRKGNQPQHF; CDR3 DNA: TGCGCCAGCGGGGGAGGGAGGAAGGGCAATCAGCCCCAGCATTTT
clone size: -; V gene: TRBV4-1; J gene: TRBJ2-1; D gene: TRBD1; CDR3 protein: CASSPLDRGRTDEQFF; CDR3 DNA: TGCGCCAGCAGCCCACTAGACAGGGGGAGGACGGATGAGCAGTTCTTC
clone size: once; V gene: TRBV27; J gene: TRBJ1-1; D gene: -; CDR3 protein: CASSLNRGIEAFF; CDR3 DNA: TGTGCCAGCAGTTTGAATAGGGGAATTGAAGCTTTCTTT
clone size: -; V gene: TRBV5-1; J gene: TRBJ2-5; D gene: -; CDR3 protein: CASSSPHGQNGGETQYF; CDR3 DNA: TGCGCCAGCAGCTCACCTCACGGACAGAACGGAGGAGAGACCCAGTACTTC
clone size: -; V gene: TRBV5-1; J gene: TRBJ1-2; D gene: TRBD1; CDR3 protein: CASSTYTRTGTGFGYTF; CDR3 DNA: TGCGCCAGCAGCACATACACCAGGACAGGGACCGGGTTTGGCTACACCTTC
clone size: -; V gene: TRBV7-4; J gene: TRBJ1-1; D gene: TRBD1; CDR3 protein: CASSSNTGGALRGEAFF; CDR3 DNA: TGTGCCAGCAGCTCGAATACAGGGGGCGCCCTCCGGGGTGAAGCTTTCTTT
clone size: -; V gene: TRBV21-1; J gene: TRBJ2-5; D gene: -; CDR3 protein: CASSKANSKETQYF; CDR3 DNA: TGTGCCAGCAGCAAAGCGAACTCGAAAGAGACCCAGTACTTC
clone size: -; V gene: TRBV12-5; J gene: TRBJ2-6; D gene: TRBD1; CDR3 protein: CASGLRQGDSGANVLTF; CDR3 DNA: TGTGCTAGTGGTTTGCGGCAGGGGGACTCTGGGGCCAACGTCCTGACTTTC
clone size: -; V gene: TRBV7-9; J gene: TRBJ2-6; D gene: -; CDR3 protein: CASSLGLDRHYSGANVLTF; CDR3 DNA: TGTGCCAGCAGCTTAGGTCTCGACAGGCACTACTCTGGGGCCAACGTCCTGACTTTC
clone size: -; V gene: TRBV28; J gene: TRBJ2-7; D gene: TRBD1; CDR3 protein: CASSGPGQGIHEQYF; CDR3 DNA: TGTGCCAGCAGTGGCCCGGGACAGGGAATCCACGAGCAGTACTTC
clone size: -; V gene: TRBV4-1; J gene: TRBJ2-2; D gene: TRBD2; CDR3 protein: CASSQASGGLTGELFF; CDR3 DNA: TGCGCCAGCAGCCAAGCTAGCGGGGGGCTTACCGGGGAGCTGTTTTTT
clone size: few; V gene: TRBV27; J gene: TRBJ2-3; D gene: TRBD2; CDR3 protein: CASSSVLSSGGDTQYF; CDR3 DNA: TGTGCCAGCAGTTCGGTTTTGTCTAGCGGGGGGGATACGCAGTATTTT
clone size: -; V gene: TRBV6-1; J gene: TRBJ2-4; D gene: -; CDR3 protein: CASSGEEGREAKNIQYF; CDR3 DNA: TGTGCCAGCAGTGGGGAAGAGGGGCGGGAAGCCAAAAACATTCAGTACTTC
clone size: -; V gene: TRBV11-2; J gene: TRBJ1-6; D gene: -; CDR3 protein: CASSLQVNSPLHF; CDR3 DNA: TGTGCCAGCAGCTTACAGGTTAATTCACCCCTCCACTTT
clone size: -; V gene: TRBV6-5; J gene: TRBJ1-2; D gene: TRBD1; CDR3 protein: CASRRDSQSYGYTF; CDR3 DNA: TGTGCCAGCAGGAGGGACAGCCAGTCATATGGCTACACCTTC
clone size: few; V gene: TRBV25-1; J gene: TRBJ1-3; D gene: -; CDR3 protein: CASSEFGVWGSGNTIYF; CDR3 DNA: TGTGCCAGCAGTGAATTCGGGGTTTGGGGCTCTGGAAACACCATATATTTT
clone size: once; V gene: TRBV7-9; J gene: TRBJ2-7; D gene: -; CDR3 protein: CASTPREPQTGPRYEQYF; CDR3 DNA: TGTGCCAGCACCCCCCGAGAGCCCCAGACAGGTCCCCGCTACGAGCAGTACTTC
clone size: -; V gene: TRBV27; J gene: TRBJ1-2; D gene: TRBD1; CDR3 protein: CASSPRRTGDDGYTF; CDR3 DNA: TGTGCCAGCAGTCCCAGGAGGACAGGGGACGATGGCTACACCTTC
clone size: -; V gene: TRBV19; J gene: TRBJ1-2; D gene: -; CDR3 protein: CASSAQGRSRIHYGYTF; CDR3 DNA: TGTGCCAGTAGTGCACAGGGAAGGTCACGGATACACTATGGCTACACCTTC
clone size: -; V gene: TRBV7-6; J gene: TRBJ1-2; D gene: TRBD1; CDR3 protein: CASSLGTGGGNYGYTF; CDR3 DNA: TGTGCCAGCAGCTTAGGCACAGGGGGCGGAAACTATGGCTACACCTTC
clone size: few; V gene: TRBV5-5; J gene: TRBJ1-2; D gene: TRBD1; CDR3 protein: CASSHTGQRNGYTF; CDR3 DNA: TGCGCCAGCAGCCACACGGGACAGCGGAACGGCTACACCTTC
clone size: -; V gene: TRBV27; J gene: TRBJ1-1; D gene: -; CDR3 protein: CASSHYQTTKPRAGVRVAFF; CDR3 DNA: TGTGCCAGCAGCCATTATCAGACCACAAAACCTAGGGCAGGGGTACGGGTAGCTTTCTTT
clone size: -; V gene: TRBV6-6; J gene: TRBJ1-4; D gene: TRBD1; CDR3 protein: CASSYRDRVGEKLFF; CDR3 DNA: TGTGCCAGCAGTTACCGGGACAGGGTGGGGGAAAAACTGTTTTTT
clone size: -; V gene: TRBV5-4; J gene: TRBJ1-6; D gene: -; CDR3 protein: CASSFRTSPEGNSPLHF; CDR3 DNA: TGTGCCAGCAGCTTCCGGACTTCCCCTGAGGGAAATTCACCCCTCCACTTT
clone size: once; V gene: TRBV30; J gene: TRBJ1-2; D gene: -; CDR3 protein: CAWRRGTNYGYTF; CDR3 DNA: TGTGCCTGGAGGCGGGGCACTAACTATGGCTACACCTTC
clone size: -; V gene: TRBV18; J gene: TRBJ1-2; D gene: TRBD1; CDR3 protein: CASSPRTGAYGLYGYTF; CDR3 DNA: TGTGCCAGCTCACCAAGGACAGGGGCTTATGGATTATATGGCTACACCTTC
clone size: -; V gene: TRBV18; J gene: TRBJ2-3; D gene: TRBD1; CDR3 protein: CASSPPGTASTDTQYF; CDR3 DNA: TGTGCCAGCTCACCTCCCGGGACAGCTAGCACAGATACGCAGTATTTT
clone size: -; V gene: TRBV6-6; J gene: TRBJ2-2; D gene: TRBD1; CDR3 protein: CASSRLGQGASGELFF; CDR3 DNA: TGTGCCAGCAGCCGCCTCGGACAGGGGGCGTCCGGGGAGCTGTTTTTT
clone size: -; V gene: TRBV6-1; J gene: TRBJ2-1; D gene: TRBD2; CDR3 protein: CASSGQGRGANEQFF; CDR3 DNA: TGTGCCAGCAGTGGTCAGGGGCGGGGGGCCAATGAGCAGTTCTTC